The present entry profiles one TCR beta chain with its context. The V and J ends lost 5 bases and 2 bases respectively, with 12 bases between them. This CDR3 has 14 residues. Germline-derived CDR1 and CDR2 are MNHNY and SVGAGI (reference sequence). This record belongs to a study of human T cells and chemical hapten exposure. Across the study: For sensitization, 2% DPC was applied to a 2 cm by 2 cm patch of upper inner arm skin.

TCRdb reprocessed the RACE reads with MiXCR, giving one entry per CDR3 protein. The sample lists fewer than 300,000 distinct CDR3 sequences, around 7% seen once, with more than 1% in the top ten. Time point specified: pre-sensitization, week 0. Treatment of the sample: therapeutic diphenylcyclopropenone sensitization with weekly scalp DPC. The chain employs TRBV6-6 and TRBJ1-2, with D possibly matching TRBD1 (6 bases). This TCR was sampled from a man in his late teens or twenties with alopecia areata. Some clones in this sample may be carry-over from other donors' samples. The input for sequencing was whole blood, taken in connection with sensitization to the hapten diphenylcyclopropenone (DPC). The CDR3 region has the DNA TGTGCCAGCAGTGATCGGACAGACAACTATGGCTACACCTTC. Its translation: CASSDRTDNYGYTF.